The rows below give T cell receptor beta chains drawn from one sample of a study of cytomegalovirus exposure and HLA in healthy donors. Some clones are missing from TCRdb's copy, which holds only in-frame ones; the method was immunoSEQ multiplex PCR. This table holds under 200,000 clones, under 90% found once. Input material: PBMCs. Receptor source: a man in his late teens or twenties in good health and CMV-seronegative. Each CDR3 is given with its conserved first and last residue. The order of the fields is J gene, clone size, CDR3 length, D gene, V gene, CDR3 DNA, CDR3 protein. A D gene is named only where the DNA matches it firmly. The size of a clone is reported for some rows only, either as once, few or many, or as a class for expanded clones.

TRBJ2-3,-,11,-,TRBV2,TGTGCCAGCAATTCCCTAGATACGCAGTATTTT,CASNSLDTQYF
TRBJ2-7,-,15,-,TRBV7-3,TGTGCCAGCAGCTTATTCCCACTAAGCTCCTACGAGCAGTACTTC,CASSLFPLSSYEQYF
TRBJ1-5,-,15,TRBD1,TRBV4-1,TGCGCCAGCAGCCAAGAGGGACAGCGAAATCAGCCCCAGCATTTT,CASSQEGQRNQPQHF
TRBJ2-3,-,12,-,TRBV28,TGTGCCAGCAGGCCTGACTCCCGGTCGTGGTATTTT,CASRPDSRSWYF
TRBJ1-2,few,19,-,TRBV13,TGTGCCAGCAGCTCCGGGGGGAGGGACCCACGCGGCGAGATCTATGGCTACACCTTC,CASSSGGRDPRGEIYGYTF
TRBJ2-3,few,14,-,TRBV2,TGTGCCAGCAGTGAGGGGCTATCCACAGATACGCAGTATTTT,CASSEGLSTDTQYF
TRBJ2-1,once,15,-,TRBV6-5,TGTGCCAGCAGTTCTTTAGACAGAACCTACAATGAGCAGTTCTTC,CASSSLDRTYNEQFF
TRBJ2-7,once,14,-,TRBV15,TGTGCCACCAGCAGAGTGGGGGGTTCCTACGAGCAGTACTTC,CATSRVGGSYEQYF
TRBJ2-1,few,15,TRBD2,TRBV7-9,TGTGCCAGCAGCTTAGGTTCCGGACTAGATGATGAGCAGTTCTTC,CASSLGSGLDDEQFF
TRBJ1-5,few,14,TRBD1,TRBV30,TGTGCCTCCGGGGACAGGGGAAGGGGGCAGCCCCAGCATTTT,CASGDRGRGQPQHF
TRBJ1-4,-,14,-,TRBV7-9,TGTGCCAGCAGCTTGTCACAGGGCGGTGAAAAACTGTTTTTT,CASSLSQGGEKLFF
TRBJ1-5,-,16,TRBD1,TRBV28,TGTGCCAGCAGCCGGGGTCCGGGACAGACGAATCAGCCCCAGCATTTT,CASSRGPGQTNQPQHF
TRBJ2-4,-,15,TRBD1,TRBV5-1,TGCGCCAGCAGCTTGGTCTTGGGACAGGGTACAATTCAGTACTTC,CASSLVLGQGTIQYF
TRBJ1-1,-,14,TRBD1,TRBV7-8,TGTGCCAGCAGCCCGACAGGGGTGGGCACTGAAGCTTTCTTT,CASSPTGVGTEAFF
TRBJ1-5,few,16,-,TRBV4-1,TGCGCCAGCAGCCAAGATTACAGCCTTAGCAATCAGCCCCAGCATTTT,CASSQDYSLSNQPQHF
TRBJ1-1,-,13,TRBD1,TRBV10-3,TGTGCCATCACCCAGGGGGCTTTGGCTGAAGCTTTCTTT,CAITQGALAEAFF
TRBJ2-2,-,14,TRBD1,TRBV5-1,TGCGCCAGCAGCTTCACAGGGGCCGCCGGGGAGCTGTTTTTT,CASSFTGAAGELFF
TRBJ2-2,-,18,-,TRBV4-2,TGTGCCAGCAGCCAAGCCCCACCCAGGGCCGCGAACACCGGGGAGCTGTTTTTT,CASSQAPPRAANTGELFF
TRBJ2-2,-,15,-,TRBV7-9,TGTGCCAGCAGCCCTCGGACAGCGAACACCGGGGAGCTGTTTTTT,CASSPRTANTGELFF
TRBJ1-1,-,15,-,TRBV28,TGTGCCAGCAGTTCTCCCGGGGCGGGGGACACTGAAGCTTTCTTT,CASSSPGAGDTEAFF
TRBJ1-6,-,17,-,TRBV25-1,TGTGCCAGCAGTGGGCAAGACAGGAGCTCCTATAATTCACCCCTCCACTTT,CASSGQDRSSYNSPLHF
TRBJ2-7,-,17,TRBD2,TRBV7-3,TGTGCCAGCAGCCCCGCGGCGTCACTAGCGGGAGGATACGAGCAGTACTTC,CASSPAASLAGGYEQYF
TRBJ2-7,-,13,-,TRBV28,TGTGCCAGCAGCGGCGGGTTAAACTACGAGCAGTACTTC,CASSGGLNYEQYF
TRBJ2-1,few,18,TRBD2,TRBV28,TGTGCCAGCATTCCGCCGGGACTAGCGGGAGGGCCGGATGGTGAGCAGTTCTTC,CASIPPGLAGGPDGEQFF
TRBJ1-2,-,14,-,TRBV7-9,TGTGCCAGCAGCTCGCCAGATGTCCTCCTAGGATGGGCCTTC,CASSSPDVLLGWAF
TRBJ1-5,-,18,-,TRBV28,TGTGCCAGCAGTTTAGCCGCCGGTCGGTACTATAGCAATCAGCCCCAGCATTTT,CASSLAAGRYYSNQPQHF
TRBJ2-1,-,14,TRBD2,TRBV30,TGTGCCTGGGACGGACTAGCGGACAGCAATGAGCAGTTCTTC,CAWDGLADSNEQFF
TRBJ2-1,-,15,TRBD2,TRBV14,TGTGCCAGCAGCCAAGTAGCGGGCTCCTACAATGAGCAGTTCTTC,CASSQVAGSYNEQFF
TRBJ1-5,few,17,TRBD1,TRBV4-1,TGCGCCAGCAGCCAAGACGCGGGGACAGAATACAATCAGCCCCAGCATTTT,CASSQDAGTEYNQPQHF